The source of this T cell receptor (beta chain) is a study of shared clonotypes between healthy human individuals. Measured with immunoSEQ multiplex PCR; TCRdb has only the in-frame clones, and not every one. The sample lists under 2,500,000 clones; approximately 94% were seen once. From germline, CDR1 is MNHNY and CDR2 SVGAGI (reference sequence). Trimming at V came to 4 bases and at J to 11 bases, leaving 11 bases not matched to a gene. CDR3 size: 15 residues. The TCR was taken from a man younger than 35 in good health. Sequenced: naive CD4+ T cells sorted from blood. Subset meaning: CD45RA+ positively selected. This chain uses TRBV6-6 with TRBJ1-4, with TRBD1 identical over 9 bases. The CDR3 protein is CASSSPDRGEAKLFF. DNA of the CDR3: TGTGCCAGCAGTTCACCCGACAGGGGGGAGGCGAAACTGTTTTTT.